This T cell receptor (beta chain) was obtained from a study of blood T cells in healthy people across ages. This clonotype was counted between two and nine times. The second PCR ran roughly 6 to 11 cycles with a sample-barcoded 5' primer and J-beta primers. TCRdb reanalysed the 5' RACE reads using MiXCR and keeps one entry per CDR3 protein. This table holds approximately 690,000 distinct CDR3 sequences, less than 45% found once. CDR1 DFQATT and CDR2 SNEGSKA come from the germline V gene (reference sequence). The CDR3 extends over 14 amino acids. V lost 6 bases and J 1 base, leaving 15 bases between the germline ends.

The chain uses TRBV20-1 and TRBJ1-1, with D perhaps TRBD1 (5 bases). This receptor was taken from a man older than 75 in good health. Sequenced material: blood. CDR3: CSAPKRTTNTEAFF. In DNA form, the CDR3 reads TGCAGTGCACCGAAAAGGACAACGAACACTGAAGCTTTCTTT.